A selection of T cell receptor beta chains follows, all from one sample in a study of identical twins. TCRdb re-called the 5' RACE reads with MiXCR, one entry per CDR3 protein. In the table there are 1.5 million or so distinct CDR3 sequences, under 35% of which are singletons. The sample comprised cord blood. The source of these receptors is a newborn girl in good health. Both conserved end residues are part of each CDR3. Each record gives: V gene, clone size, J gene, CDR3 protein. Rows give clone size only sometimes, using once, few, many, or a class for an expanded clone.

TRBV12-3/TRBV12-4	many	TRBJ2-7	CASSENISGGHEQYF
TRBV4-2	many	TRBJ2-3	CASSQATGLPTDTQYF
TRBV7-9	NA	TRBJ1-6	CASSLWYRRRTGGNSPLHF
TRBV7-2	NA	TRBJ2-7	CASSLALSGGYEQYF
TRBV5-4	NA	TRBJ2-7	CASSLSGGPDSYEQYF
TRBV5-1	few	TRBJ2-5	CASSARTSGSWEQYF
TRBV20-1	NA	TRBJ1-2	CSARTQGGVGYTF
TRBV7-2	NA	TRBJ2-7	CASSPSGTRYSYEQYF
TRBV9	many	TRBJ2-3	CASSPRLWRGATDTQYF
TRBV5-1	few	TRBJ2-1	CASSLRTGGYEQFF
TRBV11-2	few	TRBJ2-7	CASSPLRGSFPFYEQYF
TRBV7-9	NA	TRBJ1-5	CASSSSGHESNQPQHF
TRBV6-6	NA	TRBJ2-1	CASSPLAGGYNERFF
TRBV5-1	NA	TRBJ2-7	CASGSQRSYEQYF
TRBV5-1	NA	TRBJ1-6	CASSLEKSNSPLHF
TRBV29-1	many	TRBJ1-2	CSVEAPGGSLSYTF
TRBV2	NA	TRBJ1-3	CASSETASGNTIYF
TRBV7-2	few	TRBJ1-5	CASLPGTANQPQHF
TRBV10-3	NA	TRBJ1-6	CAISESTGTGSPPHF
TRBV20-1	few	TRBJ2-1	CSAPPSGTSANEQFF
TRBV20-1	NA	TRBJ2-1	CSARDLPPGEFF
TRBV11-2	few	NA	CASSLDRLGQGAYEQYF
TRBV20-1	NA	TRBJ1-3	CSAVTGGENTIYF
TRBV19	few	TRBJ2-4	CASSPPGAAKNIQYF